This is a list of T cell receptor beta chains from one sample in a study of patients and donors after allogeneic stem cell transplantation. TCRdb reprocessed the RT-PCR reads with MiXCR, giving one entry per CDR3 protein. The sample lists 400,000 to 500,000 distinct CDR3 sequences; roughly 17% were seen once. Sequenced input: blood, either unsorted or a sorted T cell fraction (not recorded which). These receptors all stem from a human donor who was either an allogeneic HSCT recipient or a stem cell or donor lymphocyte infusion donor (not recorded which). It is not recorded whose cells these are; they may come from a transplant donor. Both conserved end residues are part of each CDR3. D genes are given only for firm matches. For some rows the clone size is stated as once, few or many, or as a class when expanded; others skip it.

CDR3nt | CDR3aa | j_gene | v_gene | len | abundance | d_gene
TGTGCCAGCAGACCCCCTGGGACCACCGGCACAGATACGCAGTATTTT | CASRPPGTTGTDTQYF | TRBJ2-3 | TRBV6-1 | 16 | . | .
TGTGCCAGCAGCTTTGGACTAGCGGGAGTTTCCTACGAGCAGTACTTC | CASSFGLAGVSYEQYF | TRBJ2-7 | TRBV11-3 | 16 | few | TRBD2
TGTGCCAGCAGTCTAACTTTCTTCACAGATACGCAGTATTTT | CASSLTFFTDTQYF | TRBJ2-3 | TRBV27 | 14 | few | .
TGTGCCAGCAGCTTAGATGTGTCCAGGGCCGCTTCACCCCTCCACTTT | CASSLDVSRAASPLHF | TRBJ1-6 | TRBV7-9 | 16 | many | .
TGTGCCAGCAGTTACGGGACAGGGGACTACGAGCAGTACTTC | CASSYGTGDYEQYF | TRBJ2-7 | TRBV6-5 | 14 | few | TRBD1
TGTGCCAGCGCTTCCGACAGGTCAGAGGCCAACGTCCTGACTTTC | CASASDRSEANVLTF | TRBJ2-6 | TRBV6-8 | 15 | few | .
TGCAGTGCTAGACTAGCGGGAAGGAACGAGCAGTACTTC | CSARLAGRNEQYF | TRBJ2-7 | TRBV20-1 | 13 | . | TRBD2
TGTGCCAGTAGTCTTCGGTCGCGGATAAGCTACACCTTC | CASSLRSRISYTF | TRBJ1-2 | TRBV19 | 13 | few | .
TGTGCCAGCAGTTACCCGTTAGAGCGGATTTCAGATACGCAGTATTTT | CASSYPLERISDTQYF | TRBJ2-3 | TRBV6-5 | 16 | few | .
TGCGCCAGCAGCTGGAGCTACTACTGGAGGGAGACCCAGTACTTC | CASSWSYYWRETQYF | TRBJ2-5 | TRBV5-1 | 15 | . | .
TGTGCCAGCAGTGACCCTATAGCGGGGGGGCAAGAGACCCAGTACTTC | CASSDPIAGGQETQYF | TRBJ2-5 | TRBV6-1 | 16 | few | TRBD2
TGTGCCAGCAGCTTAAGGCGGACACTGCTCACTGAAGCTTTCTTT | CASSLRRTLLTEAFF | TRBJ1-1 | TRBV7-6 | 15 | . | .
TGTGCCAGCAGTTTGGGATGGGGAGGCGGCACAGATACGCAGTATTTT | CASSLGWGGGTDTQYF | TRBJ2-3 | TRBV28 | 16 | few | .
TGTGCCAGCAGTTTTAAGGGGACCGTCAATCAGCCCCAGCATTTT | CASSFKGTVNQPQHF | TRBJ1-5 | TRBV12-3/TRBV12-4 | 15 | few | .
TGTGCCAGTAGTCTAAGGACGGATTCCTACGAGCAGTACTTC | CASSLRTDSYEQYF | TRBJ2-7 | TRBV19 | 14 | few | .
TGTGCCAGCAGTTACTCGCGGTACAGGGGATACGAGCAGTACTTC | CASSYSRYRGYEQYF | TRBJ2-7 | TRBV6-5 | 15 | . | TRBD1
TGCAGTGCCCGCAGACAGGGCGAGAATTCACCCCTCCACTTT | CSARRQGENSPLHF | TRBJ1-6 | TRBV20-1 | 14 | few | TRBD1
TGTGCCATCAACGACAACAGGGAAGGCTACACCTTC | CAINDNREGYTF | TRBJ1-2 | TRBV6-2/TRBV6-3 | 12 | . | .
TGTGCCAGCACCCGACTGCCGGGCGGCACAGATACGCAGTATTTT | CASTRLPGGTDTQYF | TRBJ2-3 | TRBV7-2 | 15 | . | .
TGTGCCAGCAGCTTAGCTGGGACAGGAGGGGAGACCCAGTACTTC | CASSLAGTGGETQYF | TRBJ2-5 | TRBV11-2 | 15 | . | TRBD1
TGTGCCAGCAGCTTCGACAGGCAGCACTATGGCTACACCTTC | CASSFDRQHYGYTF | TRBJ1-2 | TRBV11-2 | 14 | few | .
TGTGCCAGCCAGGGGAGCAATCAGCCCCAGCATTTT | CASQGSNQPQHF | TRBJ1-5 | TRBV6-5 | 12 | few | .
TGCGCCAGCAGCTTCGGACACGACGACAATGAGCAGTTCTTC | CASSFGHDDNEQFF | TRBJ2-1 | TRBV5-1 | 14 | . | .
TGTGCCAGCAGTAAGGTCCAAGAGACCCAGTACTTC | CASSKVQETQYF | TRBJ2-5 | TRBV6-2/TRBV6-3 | 12 | . | .
TGCAGTGCCTCCGGGACAATTTACGAGCAGTACTTC | CSASGTIYEQYF | TRBJ2-7 | TRBV20-1 | 12 | . | .
TGCGCCAGCAGCTCGAACAGCACTAGCGGGAGCAATGAGCAGTTCTTC | CASSSNSTSGSNEQFF | TRBJ2-1 | TRBV5-1 | 16 | few | TRBD2
TGTGCCAGCAGTTTCACAGGGGAGGGACCAGATACGCAGTATTTT | CASSFTGEGPDTQYF | TRBJ2-3 | TRBV27 | 15 | few | .
TGTGCCAGCAGTGCGGACAGGGGTGCCAATGAAAAACTGTTTTTT | CASSADRGANEKLFF | TRBJ1-4 | TRBV6-1 | 15 | few | TRBD1
TGCGCCAGCAGCTTGAGCAGCAATAGCAATCAGCCCCAGCATTTT | CASSLSSNSNQPQHF | TRBJ1-5 | TRBV5-1 | 15 | many | .
TGCGCCAGCAGAGGCAGGACCTACGAGCAGTACTTC | CASRGRTYEQYF | TRBJ2-7 | TRBV5-1 | 12 | . | .